This T cell receptor beta chain came from a study of T-cell memory formation after mild COVID-19. Whole-study context: TCR clusters were mostly confined to one donor each. The study's findings and limits: The study found contracting CD4+ clones mainly in CM and EM and contracting CD8+ clones in EMRA.

V shed 1 base and J shed 2 bases, with 16 bases lying between them. The CDR3 loop spans 17 amino acids. TCRdb re-analysed the 5' RACE reads in MiXCR, keeping a single row per CDR3 protein. The sample records 110,000 or so distinct CDR3 sequences, approximately 21% being singletons. Concerning this clonotype itself: Its cognate antigen is unknown.

The chain recombines TRBV12-3 or TRBV12-4 with TRBJ2-3, with no clear D. The TCR originated in a man between 18 and 35 years old who had mild COVID-19 (a few samples of this study predate the infection). Cell type and time point are not known. Specimen: PBMCs or a T cell subset sorted from them (not recorded which). CDR3 DNA: TGTGCCAGCAGTTTAGTTATTTTGTCGGCAAACACAGATACGCAGTATTTT. Its translation is CASSLVILSANTDTQYF.